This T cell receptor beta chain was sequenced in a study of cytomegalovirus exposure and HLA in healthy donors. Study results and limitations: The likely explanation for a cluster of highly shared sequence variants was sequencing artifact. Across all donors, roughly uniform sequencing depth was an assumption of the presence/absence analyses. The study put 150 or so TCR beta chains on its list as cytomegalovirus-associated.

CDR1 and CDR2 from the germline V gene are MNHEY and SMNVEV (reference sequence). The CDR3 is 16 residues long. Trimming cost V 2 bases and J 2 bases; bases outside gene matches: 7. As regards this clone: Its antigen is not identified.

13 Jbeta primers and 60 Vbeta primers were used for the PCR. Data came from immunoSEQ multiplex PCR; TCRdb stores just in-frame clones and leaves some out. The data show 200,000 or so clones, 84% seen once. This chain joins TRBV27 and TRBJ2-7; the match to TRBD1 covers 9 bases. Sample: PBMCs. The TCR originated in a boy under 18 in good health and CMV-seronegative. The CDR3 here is CASSLSHRGRTYEQYF. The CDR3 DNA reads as TGTGCCAGCAGTTTAAGCCACAGGGGGCGAACCTACGAGCAGTACTTC.